This T cell receptor (beta chain) comes out of a study of CD8+ T cells in alopecia areata. The CDR3 has 16 residues. Trimming shortened V by 1 base and J by 6 bases, and 15 bases separated the two germline ends. Germline CDR1 is SGHDN and CDR2 is FVKESK. Extraction and reverse transcription of RNA yielded cDNA as the sequencing template. The data were produced by immunoSEQ multiplex PCR, yet TCRdb's version contains in-frame clones alone and is incomplete. The table shows around 100,000 clones, with 55% occurring only once. Findings and caveats of the study: Lesional tissue from the scalp (especially in alopecia totalis/universalis) showed higher clonality than normal scalp. With patients, TCR sharing proved less clear than in mice, a difference possibly related to HLA. Scalp samples also yield sequences of resident alphabeta T cells from normal skin.

Of note for this clone: Antigen unknown.

Specimen: CD4+ T cells sorted from blood. The sequence was collected from a human donor in good health. The chain has TRBV14 and TRBJ2-2; a weak D match, TRBD1 (6 bases). This CDR3 reads CASSQVYRAVSGELFF. For the CDR3, the DNA is TGTGCCAGCAGCCAAGTTTACAGGGCGGTATCCGGGGAGCTGTTTTTT. The full variable domain, completed using reference TRBV14 and TRBJ2-2, is EAGVTQFPSHSVIEKGQTVTLRCDPISGHDNLYWYRRVMGKEIKFLLHFVKESKQDESGMPNNRFLAERTGGTYSTLKVQPAELEDSGVYFCASSQVYRAVSGELFFGEGSRLTVL.